The T cell receptor beta chain described here comes from a study of cytomegalovirus exposure and HLA in healthy donors. Overall study findings and caveats: HLA alleles showed associations with some 17,000 TCR beta sequences in a later analysis, at a 0.05 false discovery rate.

Points on this clone: Antigen unknown. Mismatch with germline at one junction end may stem from a read error.

The CDR3 is 16 amino acids. Germline-derived CDR1 and CDR2 are SEHNR and FQNEAQ (reference sequence). The study ran its PCR with 60 Vbeta and 13 Jbeta primers. Using immunoSEQ multiplex PCR, the repertoire was profiled, and TCRdb retains in-frame clones only, with some absent. This table holds around 130,000 clones, about 8% found once. This chain uses TRBV7-9 with TRBJ2-3; D possibly corresponds to TRBD2 (7 bases). This TCR came from a woman aged 40 to 50 in good health and CMV-seropositive. The specimen was PBMCs. In nucleotides, the CDR3 is TGTGCCAGCAGCAACTATCGGGGGGCCACAACAGATAAGCAGTATTTT. Translated, it gives CASSNYRGATTDKQYF. The full variable domain, its missing parts supplied by reference TRBV7-9 and TRBJ2-3, is DTGVSQNPRHKITKRGQNVTFRCDPISEHNRLYWYRQTLGQGPEFLTYFQNEAQLEKSRLLSDRFSAERPKGSFSTLEIQRTEQGDSAMYLCASSNYRGATTDKQYFGPGTRLTVL.